This T cell receptor beta chain is from a study of cytomegalovirus exposure and HLA in healthy donors. From germline, CDR1 is LNHDA and CDR2 SQIVND (reference sequence). The CDR3 has 13 amino acids. Trimming cost V 2 bases and J 5 bases, with 9 bases left between them. General observations from the study: Versus the approximately 700-donor mean, an Asian-associated ancestry cluster reportedly showed fewer N-insertions in a later analysis. Usually a TCR sequence was rare, but some public TCRs were found in many donors.

PCR primers comprised 60 Vbeta and 13 Jbeta primers. Sequenced by immunoSEQ multiplex PCR; TCRdb stores in-frame clones only, minus some. In all, the sample yields 120,000 to 150,000 clones. A remark on this clone: Its cognate antigen is unknown.

Material for sequencing was PBMCs. The gene calls are TRBV19 and TRBJ2-5; possible D gene TRBD1, 6 bases. This clonotype originated in a woman in her forties or fifties in good health and CMV-seronegative. The CDR3 here is CASSITGWETQYF. In DNA, the CDR3 is TGTGCCAGTAGTATAACAGGGTGGGAGACCCAGTACTTC.